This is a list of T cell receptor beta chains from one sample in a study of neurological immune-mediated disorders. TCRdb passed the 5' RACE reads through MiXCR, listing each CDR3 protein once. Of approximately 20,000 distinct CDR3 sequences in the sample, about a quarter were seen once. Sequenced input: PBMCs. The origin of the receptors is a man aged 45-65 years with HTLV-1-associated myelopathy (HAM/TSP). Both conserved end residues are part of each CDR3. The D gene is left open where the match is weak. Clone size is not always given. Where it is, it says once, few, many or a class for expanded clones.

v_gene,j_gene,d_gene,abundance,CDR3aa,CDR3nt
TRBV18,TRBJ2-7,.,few,CASSRGGAVEQYF,TGTGCCAGCTCGCGAGGCGGCGCGGTCGAGCAGTACTTC
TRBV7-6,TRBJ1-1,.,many,CASTPDWDGSEVNTEAFF,TGTGCCAGCACCCCGGATTGGGACGGATCGGAAGTTAACACTGAAGCTTTCTTT
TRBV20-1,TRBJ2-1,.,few,CSAAEDSYNEQFF,TGCAGTGCCGCTGAGGACAGTTACAATGAGCAGTTCTTC
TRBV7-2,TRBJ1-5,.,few,CASRDTYGPQHF,TGTGCCAGCAGGGACACCTATGGGCCCCAGCATTTT
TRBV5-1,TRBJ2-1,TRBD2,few,CASSFRSVGGVGTRNEQFF,TGCGCCAGCAGCTTCAGGAGTGTGGGGGGTGTGGGGACTAGGAATGAGCAGTTCTTC
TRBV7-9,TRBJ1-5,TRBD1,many,CASSLRGRGQGQPQHF,TGTGCCAGCAGCTTAAGGGGCAGGGGGCAAGGGCAGCCCCAGCATTTT
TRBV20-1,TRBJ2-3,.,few,CSATQALGLNTQYF,TGCAGTGCAACGCAGGCCCTAGGTCTTAATACGCAGTATTTT
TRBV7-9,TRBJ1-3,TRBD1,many,CASKVDREGNTIYF,TGTGCCAGCAAGGTCGACAGGGAGGGAAACACCATATATTTT
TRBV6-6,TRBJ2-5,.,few,CASSSHHQETQYF,TGTGCCAGCAGTTCGCATCACCAAGAGACCCAGTACTTC
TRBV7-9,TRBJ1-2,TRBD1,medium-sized,CASIEDRSDGYTF,TGTGCCAGCATCGAGGACAGGTCCGACGGCTACACCTTC
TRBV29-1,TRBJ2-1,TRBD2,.,CSVNPPRTSGAYYNEQFF,TGCAGCGTTAATCCCCCCAGGACTAGCGGTGCCTACTACAATGAGCAGTTCTTC
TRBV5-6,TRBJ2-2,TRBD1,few,CASSLGDRYTGELFF,TGTGCCAGCAGCTTGGGGGACAGGTACACCGGGGAGCTGTTTTTT
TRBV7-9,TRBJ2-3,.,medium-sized,CASSFVDSGTDTQYF,TGTGCCAGCAGCTTTGTCGATAGCGGCACAGATACGCAGTATTTT
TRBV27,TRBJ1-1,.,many,CASSRLNTEAFF,TGTGCCAGCAGTAGGTTGAACACTGAAGCTTTCTTT
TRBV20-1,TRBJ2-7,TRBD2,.,CSAQRSGGVHEQYF,TGCAGTGCCCAGCGTAGCGGGGGGGTCCACGAGCAGTACTTC
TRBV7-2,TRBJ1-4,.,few,CASSLVVGGEKLFF,TGTGCCAGCAGCTTAGTTGTGGGCGGAGAAAAACTGTTTTTT
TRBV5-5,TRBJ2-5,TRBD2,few,CASRGHAGGEETQYF,TGTGCCAGCAGGGGTCACGCCGGGGGGGAAGAGACCCAGTACTTC
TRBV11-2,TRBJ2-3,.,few,CASSLDGRLTDTQYF,TGTGCCAGCAGCTTAGATGGGAGGCTTACAGATACGCAGTATTTT
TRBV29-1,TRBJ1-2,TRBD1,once,CSGTGQGAVGGGYTF,TGCAGCGGAACGGGACAGGGGGCCGTAGGGGGTGGCTACACCTTC
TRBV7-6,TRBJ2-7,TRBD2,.,CASAGAYEQYF,TGTGCCTCGGCGGGGGCCTACGAGCAGTACTTC
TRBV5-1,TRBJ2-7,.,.,CASSLVQGNPYEQYF,TGCGCCAGCAGCTTGGTTCAGGGGAACCCCTACGAGCAGTACTTC
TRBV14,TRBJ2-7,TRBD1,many,CASSPGQGRGEYEQYF,TGTGCCAGCAGTCCAGGACAGGGAAGGGGGGAATACGAGCAGTACTTC
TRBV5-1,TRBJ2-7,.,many,CASSFGQQTNEQYF,TGCGCCAGCAGCTTTGGCCAGCAGACCAACGAGCAGTACTTC
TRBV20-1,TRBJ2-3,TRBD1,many,CSATGTGRGDTQYF,TGCAGTGCTACCGGGACAGGGAGAGGAGATACGCAGTATTTT
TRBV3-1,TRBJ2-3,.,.,CASSQAGDTQYF,TGTGCCAGCAGCCAAGCGGGCGATACGCAGTATTTT
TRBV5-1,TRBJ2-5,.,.,CASSPLGAGETQYF,TGCGCCAGCAGCCCTTTGGGGGCTGGGGAGACCCAGTACTTC
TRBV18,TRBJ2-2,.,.,CASSATAINTGELFF,TGTGCCAGCTCCGCGACAGCGATCAACACCGGGGAGCTGTTTTTT
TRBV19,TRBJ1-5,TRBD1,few,CASSRTGRQPQHF,TGTGCCAGTAGTCGGACAGGTAGACAGCCCCAGCATTTT
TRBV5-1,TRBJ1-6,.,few,CASSLTGRVSNSPLHF,TGCGCCAGCAGCTTGACGGGCAGGGTATCTAATTCACCCCTCCACTTT
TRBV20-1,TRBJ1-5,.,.,CSARGGTRDQPQHF,TGCAGTGCTAGAGGGGGGACGAGGGATCAGCCCCAGCATTTT
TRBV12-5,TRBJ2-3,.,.,CASGLESTDTQYF,TGTGCTAGTGGTTTGGAGAGCACAGATACGCAGTATTTT